The following is a T cell receptor beta chain sequence with its context. A multiplex PCR was run with 60 Vbeta primers and 13 Jbeta primers. Data came from immunoSEQ multiplex PCR; TCRdb stores just in-frame clones and leaves some out. The profile covers under 150,000 clones, with approximately 83% appearing a single time and 0.95% to 1.5% taken by the ten largest. Germline-derived CDR1 and CDR2 are LNHDA and SQIVND (reference sequence). Trimming removed 0 bases at V and 2 bases at J, with 8 bases between. The CDR3 is 14 amino acids. The data are from a study of cytomegalovirus exposure and HLA in healthy donors.

Source material: PBMCs. V and J are TRBV19 and TRBJ2-7; D is unresolved. This clonotype was sampled from a girl aged 2-9 years in good health and CMV-seronegative. CDR3 protein: CASSIDAFTYEQYF. The CDR3, as DNA: TGTGCCAGTAGTATAGATGCGTTTACCTACGAGCAGTACTTC.